These T cell receptor beta chains were read from a single sample in a study of human T cells and chemical hapten exposure. TCRdb redid the calling of the RACE reads with MiXCR, one entry per CDR3 protein. The table lists about 79,000 distinct CDR3 sequences, roughly 8.6% of them singletons. Sequenced sample: whole blood. The receptors stem from a male donor in good health. Some clones in this sample may be carry-over from other donors' samples. Each CDR3 is given with its conserved first and last residue. D genes are given only for firm matches. Only part of the rows carry a size: once, few, many, or a class if the clone is expanded.

J gene: TRBJ1-1; clone size: many; D gene: -; V gene: TRBV29-1; CDR3 DNA: TGCAGCGCCGAGACAGCTTCGAACACTGAAGCTTTCTTT; CDR3 protein: CSAETASNTEAFF
J gene: TRBJ1-6; clone size: few; D gene: -; V gene: TRBV3-1; CDR3 DNA: TGTGCCAGCAGCCCGTCCCCCGGGACACCGTCCTCCTATAATTCACCCCTCCACTTT; CDR3 protein: CASSPSPGTPSSYNSPLHF
J gene: TRBJ2-1; clone size: few; D gene: -; V gene: TRBV20-1; CDR3 DNA: TGCAGTGCTAGAGGCGGGGACCTTGCCCCTACCTACAATGAGCAGTTCTTC; CDR3 protein: CSARGGDLAPTYNEQFF
J gene: TRBJ1-1; clone size: many; D gene: -; V gene: TRBV12-3/TRBV12-4; CDR3 DNA: TGTGCCAGCAGGGGCTGGGGCACTGAAGCTTTCTTT; CDR3 protein: CASRGWGTEAFF
J gene: TRBJ1-5; clone size: -; D gene: -; V gene: TRBV12-3/TRBV12-4; CDR3 DNA: TGTGCCAGCAGTTTCCTTTTTCAGCCCCAGCATTTT; CDR3 protein: CASSFLFQPQHF
J gene: TRBJ1-1; clone size: few; D gene: TRBD1; V gene: TRBV14; CDR3 DNA: TGTGCCAGCAGCCTTAGGACAGGGAGAGTCACTGAAGCTTTCTTT; CDR3 protein: CASSLRTGRVTEAFF
J gene: TRBJ1-5; clone size: few; D gene: -; V gene: TRBV5-6; CDR3 DNA: TGTGCCAGCAGCCAGGGGCGAGGGGGTGCCAGCAATCAGCCCCAGCATTTT; CDR3 protein: CASSQGRGGASNQPQHF
J gene: TRBJ2-2; clone size: -; D gene: TRBD1; V gene: TRBV29-1; CDR3 DNA: TGCAGCGTGGCCGGGACAGGGGTAACCGGGGAGCTGTTTTTT; CDR3 protein: CSVAGTGVTGELFF
J gene: TRBJ1-2; clone size: many; D gene: -; V gene: TRBV6-2/TRBV6-3; CDR3 DNA: TGTGCCAGCAGTTACTCGCCGGTGCTTTCTAACTATGGCTACACCTTC; CDR3 protein: CASSYSPVLSNYGYTF
J gene: TRBJ2-1; clone size: many; D gene: -; V gene: TRBV30; CDR3 DNA: TGTGCCTGGACCCCAGGCCCTAGCTCCTACAATGAGCAGTTCTTC; CDR3 protein: CAWTPGPSSYNEQFF
J gene: TRBJ1-2; clone size: many; D gene: -; V gene: TRBV12-3/TRBV12-4; CDR3 DNA: TGTGCCAGCAGTTTCAGGACCAAATTAAACAACTATGGCTACACCTTC; CDR3 protein: CASSFRTKLNNYGYTF
J gene: TRBJ1-5; clone size: once; D gene: -; V gene: TRBV12-3/TRBV12-4; CDR3 DNA: TGTGCCAGCAGTACCCGGGGAAATCAGCCCCAGCATTTT; CDR3 protein: CASSTRGNQPQHF
J gene: TRBJ2-7; clone size: few; D gene: TRBD1; V gene: TRBV12-3/TRBV12-4; CDR3 DNA: TGTGCCAGCAGTTTGGGGGACAGGAAGGGGGAGCAGTACTTC; CDR3 protein: CASSLGDRKGEQYF
J gene: TRBJ1-1; clone size: -; D gene: -; V gene: TRBV7-6; CDR3 DNA: TGTGCCAGCAGCTTAGCACAGGGAGGTGACACTGAAGCTTTCTTT; CDR3 protein: CASSLAQGGDTEAFF
J gene: TRBJ2-7; clone size: few; D gene: -; V gene: TRBV13; CDR3 DNA: TGTGCCAGCAGCTTAGCAGCGGAGGGCACCTACGAGCAGTACTTC; CDR3 protein: CASSLAAEGTYEQYF
J gene: TRBJ1-1; clone size: many; D gene: -; V gene: TRBV5-6; CDR3 DNA: TGTGCCAGCAGCTTGGGGCGTATAACTGAAGCTTTCTTT; CDR3 protein: CASSLGRITEAFF
J gene: TRBJ2-3; clone size: -; D gene: -; V gene: TRBV12-3/TRBV12-4; CDR3 DNA: TGTGCCAGCAGTTTCGGACGGAGCCGCACAGATACGCAGTATTTT; CDR3 protein: CASSFGRSRTDTQYF
J gene: TRBJ1-4; clone size: few; D gene: -; V gene: TRBV4-3; CDR3 DNA: TGCGCCAGCAGCCAAAGGCCCGGATATAATGAAAAACTGTTTTTT; CDR3 protein: CASSQRPGYNEKLFF
J gene: TRBJ2-5; clone size: -; D gene: TRBD1; V gene: TRBV7-3; CDR3 DNA: TGTGCCAGCAGCCTCGAACCCTGGGACAGGGGGCAAGAGACCCAGTACTTC; CDR3 protein: CASSLEPWDRGQETQYF
J gene: TRBJ2-3; clone size: many; D gene: TRBD2; V gene: TRBV20-1; CDR3 DNA: TGCAGTGCTAGACTAGCGGGAGATACGCAGTATTTT; CDR3 protein: CSARLAGDTQYF
J gene: TRBJ2-3; clone size: -; D gene: -; V gene: TRBV5-1; CDR3 DNA: TGCGCCAGCAGCTTGGGGGGGCCAGATACGCAGTATTTT; CDR3 protein: CASSLGGPDTQYF
J gene: TRBJ2-1; clone size: -; D gene: TRBD1; V gene: TRBV7-2; CDR3 DNA: TGTGCCAGCAGCACAAACAGGGGGCCAAGCTCCTACAATGAGCAGTTCTTC; CDR3 protein: CASSTNRGPSSYNEQFF
J gene: TRBJ1-1; clone size: few; D gene: TRBD1; V gene: TRBV18; CDR3 DNA: TGTGCCAGCTCACCACGTGAGGGGGCCGCCCCGAACACTGAAGCTTTCTTT; CDR3 protein: CASSPREGAAPNTEAFF
J gene: TRBJ2-1; clone size: few; D gene: -; V gene: TRBV6-5; CDR3 DNA: TGTGCCAGCAGTTACTCCGCGGGGTCAAACAATGAGCAGTTCTTC; CDR3 protein: CASSYSAGSNNEQFF
J gene: TRBJ2-6; clone size: many; D gene: -; V gene: TRBV5-1; CDR3 DNA: TGCGCCAGCAGCTTGTTAGCCAGGACCTACTCTGGGGCCAACGTCCTGACTTTC; CDR3 protein: CASSLLARTYSGANVLTF
J gene: TRBJ1-2; clone size: few; D gene: TRBD1; V gene: TRBV6-6; CDR3 DNA: TGTGCCAGCAGTTACGCGGGGGTCGTTCCGGGACAGGGCATTTCGGACTATGGCTACACCTTC; CDR3 protein: CASSYAGVVPGQGISDYGYTF
J gene: TRBJ2-5; clone size: -; D gene: -; V gene: TRBV25-1; CDR3 DNA: TGTGCCAGCAGCCAGGAGTCCCAGTACTTC; CDR3 protein: CASSQESQYF
J gene: TRBJ1-5; clone size: few; D gene: -; V gene: TRBV6-5; CDR3 DNA: TGTGCCAGCAGACTTCAACAGGATCAGCCCCAGCATTTT; CDR3 protein: CASRLQQDQPQHF
J gene: TRBJ1-1; clone size: few; D gene: -; V gene: TRBV12-3/TRBV12-4; CDR3 DNA: TGTGCCAGCAGTTTAGCCCGACAGGACACGAACACTGAAGCTTTCTTT; CDR3 protein: CASSLARQDTNTEAFF
J gene: TRBJ1-1; clone size: many; D gene: -; V gene: TRBV6-2/TRBV6-3; CDR3 DNA: TGTGCCAGCAGTTTTCGGCATATGAACACTGAAGCTTTCTTT; CDR3 protein: CASSFRHMNTEAFF
J gene: TRBJ2-5; clone size: few; D gene: -; V gene: TRBV20-1; CDR3 DNA: TGCAGTGCTAGTCTCCCCCGGGTGGGGTCGGGGGACCAGTACTTC; CDR3 protein: CSASLPRVGSGDQYF
J gene: TRBJ2-3; clone size: -; D gene: -; V gene: TRBV7-6; CDR3 DNA: TGTGCCAGCGCGCCAATTGGCACAGATACGCAGTATTTT; CDR3 protein: CASAPIGTDTQYF
J gene: TRBJ1-2; clone size: -; D gene: -; V gene: TRBV27; CDR3 DNA: TGTGCCAGCAGTTCGGGGGGGCGTTGGGATGGCTACACCTTC; CDR3 protein: CASSSGGRWDGYTF
J gene: TRBJ2-3; clone size: -; D gene: TRBD2; V gene: TRBV20-1; CDR3 DNA: TGCAGTGCTAGAGAGGCCTGGGGGGGTAGGGACTCCTCTCGCACAGATACGCAGTATTTT; CDR3 protein: CSAREAWGGRDSSRTDTQYF
J gene: TRBJ1-1; clone size: -; D gene: -; V gene: TRBV10-3; CDR3 DNA: TGTGCCATCAGCCGGGCCCTCCCTGAAGCTTTCTTT; CDR3 protein: CAISRALPEAFF
J gene: TRBJ2-5; clone size: few; D gene: -; V gene: TRBV3-2; CDR3 DNA: TGTGCCAGCAGCCAAGTTGACAGAATCCAAGAGACCCAGTACTTC; CDR3 protein: CASSQVDRIQETQYF
J gene: TRBJ1-5; clone size: few; D gene: TRBD1; V gene: TRBV7-2; CDR3 DNA: TGTGCCAGCAGCCCCGACAGGGGAATGAATCAGCCCCAGCATTTT; CDR3 protein: CASSPDRGMNQPQHF
J gene: TRBJ2-7; clone size: -; D gene: TRBD1; V gene: TRBV6-1; CDR3 DNA: TGTGCCAGCAGTCCCCTGACAGGGTGGCAGTACTTC; CDR3 protein: CASSPLTGWQYF
J gene: TRBJ2-5; clone size: many; D gene: -; V gene: TRBV9; CDR3 DNA: TGTGCCAGCAGCGGGGGGACCGCGTTGGGAGAGACCCAGTACTTC; CDR3 protein: CASSGGTALGETQYF
J gene: TRBJ2-6; clone size: few; D gene: TRBD2; V gene: TRBV3-1; CDR3 DNA: TGTGCCAGCAGCCCTTGGGAGGGCTCTGGGGCCAACGTCCTGACTTTC; CDR3 protein: CASSPWEGSGANVLTF
J gene: TRBJ2-4; clone size: many; D gene: TRBD1; V gene: TRBV7-9; CDR3 DNA: TGTGCCAGCAGCCAGACAGGGGGCAAGGACATTCAGTACTTC; CDR3 protein: CASSQTGGKDIQYF
J gene: TRBJ2-2; clone size: many; D gene: TRBD2; V gene: TRBV7-6; CDR3 DNA: TGTGCCAGCAGCTTACTACTAGCGGGAACCGGGGAGCTGTTTTTT; CDR3 protein: CASSLLLAGTGELFF
J gene: TRBJ2-2; clone size: -; D gene: -; V gene: TRBV12-3/TRBV12-4; CDR3 DNA: TGTGCCAGCACTAGATCTGGGGAGCTGTTTTTT; CDR3 protein: CASTRSGELFF
J gene: TRBJ1-1; clone size: -; D gene: TRBD1; V gene: TRBV20-1; CDR3 DNA: TGCAGTGCCAGGGGGGTGGCAGGGGGCTTACGGGGGGCTTTCTTT; CDR3 protein: CSARGVAGGLRGAFF
J gene: TRBJ2-3; clone size: few; D gene: -; V gene: TRBV9; CDR3 DNA: TGTGCCAGCAGCGGCGGTCATCGGTTAACTACAGATACGCAGTATTTT; CDR3 protein: CASSGGHRLTTDTQYF
J gene: TRBJ2-7; clone size: few; D gene: -; V gene: TRBV5-1; CDR3 DNA: TGCGCCAGCAGCTACAGGACAGCCTCCTACGAGCAGTACTTC; CDR3 protein: CASSYRTASYEQYF
J gene: TRBJ2-6; clone size: few; D gene: -; V gene: TRBV5-5; CDR3 DNA: TGTGCCAGCAGCTTGAACAGGGCTCGGGCCAACGTCCTGACTTTC; CDR3 protein: CASSLNRARANVLTF